What follows are 17 T cell receptor beta chains derived from one specimen sequenced in a study of regulatory T cells in long-lasting Graves disease. iRepertoire HTBI primers and Arm-PCR of CDR3 regions built TCR beta libraries. One entry per CDR3 protein, called by TCRdb with MiXCR from the multiplex PCR reads. This sample carries some 320,000 distinct CDR3 sequences, about 20% of them seen once, and the ten largest clones take about 38%. Documented time point: newly diagnosed GD, antithyroid drugs for less than 3 months. Generation of the TCR library employed RNA extracted from PBMCs. Sample: peripheral blood mononuclear cells (PBMCs), taken at new diagnosis, from a patient treated with antithyroid drugs. These receptors all stem from a female donor with Graves disease.

This clonotype showed up many times. V usage is TRBV14 and J usage is TRBJ2-6; D not certain. There are 15 residues in the CDR3. CDR1 SGHDN and CDR2 FVKESK come from the germline V gene. V was cut by 5 bases and J by 4 bases, with 12 bases left in between. The CDR3 region is CASSVLQTGANVLTF. The CDR3 nucleotides read TGTGCCAGCAGCGTTCTTCAGACAGGGGCCAACGTCCTGACTTTC.

This clonotype was counted between two and nine times. A read error may be the cause here, since a much bigger clone is one base away. The rearrangement links TRBV6-1 to TRBJ1-1; D is possibly TRBD1 (5 bases). V lost 1 base to trimming and J lost 6 bases, with 9 bases between them. In germline, CDR1 is MNHNS, CDR2 SASEGT. CDR3 length equals 13 residues. This CDR3 reads CASSEVGDAEAFF. For the CDR3, the DNA is TGTGCCAGCAGTGAAGTAGGGGACGCTGAAGCTTTCTTT.

The chain couples TRBV28 to TRBJ2-7; 7 bases are shared with TRBD1. This CDR3 contains 15 residues. The trim removed 3 bases at V and 3 bases at J, leaving 8 bases unmatched. Germline CDR1 reads MDHEN; CDR2 reads SYDVKM. The CDR3 DNA follows: TGTGCCAGCAGTTTCCAAGGGACAGAAATCTACGAGCAGTACTTC. Protein sequence: CASSFQGTEIYEQYF.

To note about this clonotype: This may come from a read error, since a much larger clone is one base off. The V call is TRBV6-5, the J call TRBJ1-5; TRBD1 agrees at 9 bases. The germline gives CDR1 MNHEY, CDR2 SVGAGI. Trimming removed 4 bases from V and 6 bases from J; junction bases left unmatched: 7. The CDR3 length is 15 residues. CDR3 amino acids: CASSWRQGVSQPQHF. The CDR3 nucleotides read TGTGCCAGCAGTTGGAGACAGGGGGTTAGTCAGCCCCAGCATTTT.

The V and J genes are TRBV7-9 and TRBJ1-2; maybe TRBD1 (5 bases). Germline V gene sequence: CDR1 SEHNR, CDR2 FQNEAQ (reference sequence). The CDR3 length is 16 residues. Trimming took 4 bases from V and 1 from J, leaving 16 bases between them. The CDR3 DNA reads as TGTGCCAGCAGCTCACGGACAATTTCCCTTAACTATGGCTACACCTTC. This encodes CASSSRTISLNYGYTF.

The sample holds many counts of this clonotype. V is TRBV20-1 and J is TRBJ2-1; D is undetermined. V was clipped by 6 bases and J by 7 bases, with 10 bases between them. Per the germline V gene, CDR1 is DFQATT and CDR2 is SNEGSKA (reference sequence). This CDR3 has 11 residues. The CDR3 reads CSAQRFNEQFF. CDR3 nucleotide sequence: TGCAGTGCCCAGCGATTTAATGAGCAGTTCTTC.

This clonotype was detected many times. CDR3 protein: CASNSAGDWETQYF. The CDR3 coding sequence is TGTGCCAGCAACTCAGCGGGAGACTGGGAGACCCAGTACTTC. The chain links TRBV2 to TRBJ2-5; 8 bases line up with TRBD2. V was pared by 7 bases and J by 5 bases, with 9 bases of the junction left unmatched. Germline V lookup: CDR1 SNHLY, CDR2 FYNNEI. The CDR3 has 14 residues.

With respect to this clonotype: This may be a read error, as it is one base from a much larger clone. This chain links TRBV28 with TRBJ2-3; D not certain. Looked up from germline, CDR1 is MDHEN and CDR2 is SYDVKM. The CDR3 has 14 amino acids. V lost 10 bases and J lost 3, with 17 bases in between. Here the CDR3 reads CAIRASRSTDTQYF. CDR3 bases: TGTGCCATACGAGCGAGCCGTAGTACAGATACGCAGTATTTT.

This clonotype was seen repeatedly, ten times or more. V usage is TRBV3-1 and J usage is TRBJ1-1; TRBD1 matches 12 bases. This CDR3 has 15 residues. Trimming at V came to 3 bases and at J to 11 bases, leaving 10 bases not matched to a gene. The germline V gene has CDR1 LGHDT and CDR2 YNNKEL (reference sequence). Written as DNA, the CDR3 is TGTGCCAGCAGCCACACCGGGACAGGGGGCGTGAAGGCTTTCTTT. This translates into CASSHTGTGGVKAFF.

A few counts support this clonotype. This sequence joins TRBV6-2 or TRBV6-3 and TRBJ2-5; 7 bases map to TRBD1. The CDR3 extends over 14 amino acids. The junction had 4 bases not matched to a gene; V was cut back by 2 bases and J by 4 bases. In germline, CDR1 is MNHEY, CDR2 SVGEGT. Here the CDR3 reads CASSYRTGGETQYF. The CDR3 region has the DNA TGTGCCAGCAGTTACCGGACAGGCGGAGAGACCCAGTACTTC.

This clonotype was picked up many times. V and J are TRBV7-9 and TRBJ2-5, with 10 bases that match TRBD2. Germline loops: CDR1 SEHNR, CDR2 FQNEAQ (reference sequence). The CDR3 spans 16 residues. Losses at the gene ends were 5 bases for V and 1 base for J; bases not matched to a gene: 7. This chain's CDR3 is CASSHRTSGLQETQYF. The CDR3 nucleotides are TGTGCCAGCAGCCACAGGACTAGCGGACTCCAAGAGACCCAGTACTTC.

At least ten counts were recorded for this clonotype. The gene calls are TRBV28 and TRBJ1-2; D ambiguous. This CDR3 is built from 13 residues. In germline, CDR1 is MDHEN, CDR2 SYDVKM. Trimming removed 3 bases from V and 1 base from J, with 6 bases in between. The CDR3 protein is CASSFGINYGYTF. DNA for the CDR3: TGTGCCAGCAGTTTTGGCATTAACTATGGCTACACCTTC.

This clonotype came up many times. V and J are TRBV12-3 or TRBV12-4 and TRBJ2-1; the D is unclear. There are 11 residues in the CDR3. Trimming shortened V by 9 bases and J by 6 bases, and 9 bases separated the two germline ends. The CDR3 protein is CASRWGNEQFF. The DNA for the CDR3 is TGTGCCAGTAGATGGGGCAATGAGCAGTTCTTC.

This clonotype was observed at least ten times. V gene TRBV12-3 or TRBV12-4 combines with J gene TRBJ2-7; 10 bases map to TRBD1. V was pared by 7 bases and J by 5 bases, with 8 bases of the junction left unmatched. This CDR3 spans 14 amino acids. This CDR3 reads CASTATGGMDEQYF. The DNA for the CDR3 is TGTGCCAGCACCGCGACAGGGGGCATGGACGAGCAGTACTTC.

As concerns this clonotype: A much more abundant neighbour one base away suggests this may be a read error. The chain combines TRBV3-1 with TRBJ2-7, with D possibly being TRBD1 (6 bases). The CDR3 contains 13 residues. Between the trimmed V and J ends, which lost 5 bases and 3 bases, there was a span of 11 bases. The germline CDR1 and CDR2 sequences are LGHDT and YNNKEL (reference sequence). CDR3 coding DNA: TGTGCCAGCAGCGTAGGACAGATCTACGAGCAGTACTTC. Protein product: CASSVGQIYEQYF.

The genes are TRBV6-5 and TRBJ2-7; 11 bases are a match to TRBD2. This CDR3 has 15 residues. J gave up 4 bases and V 0 bases, and 2 bases lay outside the gene matches. In germline, CDR1 is MNHEY, CDR2 SVGAGI. The CDR3 here is CASSYSGLAAYEQYF. The CDR3 DNA sequence: TGTGCCAGCAGTTACTCGGGACTAGCGGCTTACGAGCAGTACTTC.

The gene calls are TRBV7-9 and TRBJ2-5, with 7 bases identical to TRBD1. CDR3 size: 14 residues. CDR1 SEHNR and CDR2 FQNEAQ come from the germline V gene (reference sequence). V shed 5 bases and J 5 bases; nucleotides not matched to a gene: 8. This CDR3 reads CASSPSDRVETQYF. In nucleotides, the CDR3 is TGTGCCAGCAGCCCCTCCGACAGGGTGGAGACCCAGTACTTC.